This entry lists 5 T cell receptor beta chains sequenced from one sample in a study of blood T cell repertoires in COVID-19. TCRdb's table, derived via immunoSEQ multiplex PCR, lists solely in-frame clones and lacks some. Among 60,000 or so clones listed, 70% to 90% were seen once. Sequenced: peripheral blood. The source is a man aged 60 to 69 with acute or convalescent COVID-19.

The chain uses TRBV29-1 and TRBJ1-1, with D tentatively TRBD1 (6 bases). CDR1 and CDR2 (germline): SQVTM, ANQGSEA. V lost 4 bases to trimming and J lost 5 bases, with 14 bases between them. This CDR3 has 13 residues. The DNA for the CDR3 is TGCAGCGTTGGCGAGGGGGTAGGGACTGAAGCTTTCTTT. This encodes CSVGEGVGTEAFF.

V and J are TRBV19 and TRBJ1-3, with D uncertain. This CDR3 is 14 amino acids long. Per germline, CDR1 LNHDA and CDR2 SQIVND (reference sequence). V gave up 6 bases and J gave up 0 bases, with 9 bases separating them. This CDR3 is CASSQRSSGNTIYF. The CDR3 nucleotides read TGTGCCAGTAGCCAGAGGAGCTCTGGAAACACCATATATTTT.

The CDR3 here is CASRGTGSRGTQYF. In DNA, the CDR3 is TGTGCCAGCAGAGGGACAGGGAGTCGAGGTACGCAGTATTTT. The chain carries TRBV7-8 and TRBJ2-3, with 9 bases matching TRBD1. CDR3 size: 14 residues. Looked up from germline, CDR1 is SGHVS and CDR2 is FQNEAQ. With V trimmed by 6 bases and J by 8 bases, 9 bases remained unmatched.

The chain carries TRBV27 and TRBJ2-3, with 12 bases aligning to TRBD2. J lost 1 base, V lost 1 base, and 3 bases had no gene match. Germline CDR1 and CDR2: MNHEY and SMNVEV (reference sequence). CDR3 length equals 17 residues. CDR3 in DNA: TGTGCCAGCAGTTTATGGGCTAGCGGGGGGGGCACAGATACGCAGTATTTT. It translates to CASSLWASGGGTDTQYF.

The rearrangement uses TRBV7-2 and TRBJ1-5; the match to TRBD1 covers 7 bases. CDR3 length: 14 residues. Germline CDR1 is SGHTA and CDR2 is FQGNSA. With V trimmed by 4 bases and J by 6 bases, 6 bases remained unmatched. As DNA, the CDR3 is TGTGCCAGCAGCTCGCGACAGGGAGGTCAGCCCCAGCATTTT. Translation: CASSSRQGGQPQHF.